The entry below describes one T cell receptor beta chain. The antigen remains undetermined. The source of the sample is a study of T cell repertoires in cytomegalovirus infection. Whole-study context: Indications of both CMV infection and matching HLA type were provided by public TCR beta signatures. Study outcomes and limitations: Carriers of CMV plus the relevant HLA were identified by cumulative public TCR beta family frequency. Dominating the ex vivo response were TCR beta clonotypes that were CMV-specific and HLA-C-restricted.

This CDR3 comprises 14 residues. V dropped 5 bases and J dropped 5; count of bases not matched to a gene: 9. CDR1 is MNHNS, CDR2 SASEGT, per germline. One entry per CDR3 protein, called by TCRdb with MiXCR from the reads. The sample has approximately 120,000 distinct CDR3 sequences, 29% seen once. Specimen: CD8+ T cells from cultured PBMCs, collected from culture after CMV antigen stimulation. This TCR was recovered from a human donor in good health (CMV status not recorded). Some clones in this sample may be carry-over from other donors' samples. The chain recombines TRBV6-1 with TRBJ2-7; 7 nucleotides align to TRBD1. The CDR3 loop is CASSYGQGDNEQYF. Written as DNA, the CDR3 is TGTGCCAGCAGTTACGGGCAGGGGGACAACGAGCAGTACTTC.